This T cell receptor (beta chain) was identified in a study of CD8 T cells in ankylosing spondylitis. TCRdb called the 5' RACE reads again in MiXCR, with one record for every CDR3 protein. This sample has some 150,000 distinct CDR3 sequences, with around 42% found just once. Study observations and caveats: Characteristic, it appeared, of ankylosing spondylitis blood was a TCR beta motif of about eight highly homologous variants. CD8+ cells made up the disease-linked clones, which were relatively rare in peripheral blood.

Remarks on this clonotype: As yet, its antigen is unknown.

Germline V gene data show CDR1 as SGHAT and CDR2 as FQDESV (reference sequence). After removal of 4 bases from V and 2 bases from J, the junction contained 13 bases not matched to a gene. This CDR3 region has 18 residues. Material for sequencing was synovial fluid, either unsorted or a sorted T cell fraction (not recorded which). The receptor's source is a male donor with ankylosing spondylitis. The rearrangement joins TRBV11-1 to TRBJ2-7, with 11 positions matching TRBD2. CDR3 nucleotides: TGTGCCAGCAGCTCGCTTCCCGATACTAGCGGGGGACCCTACGAGCAGTACTTC. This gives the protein CASSSLPDTSGGPYEQYF.